This is a list of T cell receptor beta chains from one sample in a study of T cells after yellow fever vaccination. TCRdb re-analysed the 5' RACE reads in MiXCR, keeping a single row per CDR3 protein. Here the sample spans under 300,000 distinct CDR3 sequences, 6% to 8% being singletons. The sample was CD4+ T cells sorted from PBMCs, taken on the day of the yellow fever booster vaccination. The source of these receptors is a man younger than 40 who received the YFV17D yellow fever vaccine. Both conserved end residues are part of each CDR3. Each record gives: clone size, J gene, D gene, V gene, CDR3 DNA, CDR3 protein. D genes are given only for firm matches. Expanded clones are given a class, and other clones once, few, many or no size at all.

>few|TRBJ1-5|TRBD1|TRBV5-1
TGCGCCAGCAGCTTGGTCCCGACAGGGAACAATCAGCCCCAGCATTTT
CASSLVPTGNNQPQHF
>.|TRBJ1-2|TRBD1|TRBV6-5
TGTGCCAGCAGTTACGGGGGCAGGGGGCCGGGCGGCTACACCTTC
CASSYGGRGPGGYTF
>many|TRBJ2-2|TRBD1|TRBV20-1
TGCAGTGCTTATACCGGGACAGGGAAAACCGGGGAGCTGTTTTTT
CSAYTGTGKTGELFF
>few|TRBJ2-5|.|TRBV4-2
TGTGCCAGCAGCCAAGATTGGGCCAGGGAAGAGACCCAGTACTTC
CASSQDWAREETQYF
>.|TRBJ2-1|.|TRBV28
TGTGCCATCGGGGAGGAGTCTTGGTACAATGAGCAGTTCTTC
CAIGEESWYNEQFF
>many|TRBJ1-3|TRBD1|TRBV5-1
TGCGCCAGCACCTCAGGGGGCTCTGGAAACACCATATATTTT
CASTSGGSGNTIYF
>few|TRBJ2-2|.|TRBV5-1
TGCGCCAGCAGCCCGACCGTGTCCACCGGGGAGCTGTTTTTT
CASSPTVSTGELFF
>.|TRBJ1-4|.|TRBV6-1
TGTGCCAGCAGTCCCCCGGGGGGTAGGGGGAACGAAAAACTGTTTTTT
CASSPPGGRGNEKLFF
>few|TRBJ2-1|TRBD2|TRBV19
TGTGCCAGTAGTATAGCTAGCGGGATAGTAGATGAGCAGTTCTTC
CASSIASGIVDEQFF
>few|TRBJ1-2|.|TRBV28
TGTGCCAGCAGTTCACGAAGCTTGGATGGCTACACCTTC
CASSSRSLDGYTF
>few|TRBJ2-1|.|TRBV14
TGTGCCAGCAGCCAAGGGCCAGCGGCTGAGCAGTTCTTC
CASSQGPAAEQFF
>few|TRBJ1-2|.|TRBV6-2/TRBV6-3
TGTGCCACCACTCCGGGACGGCAAGCCCCCGCTTATGGCTACACCTTC
CATTPGRQAPAYGYTF
>.|TRBJ1-1|TRBD1|TRBV5-1
TGCGCCAGCAGCCAACCGGGACAGGGTCTCCCTGAAGCTTTCTTT
CASSQPGQGLPEAFF
>.|TRBJ1-2|.|TRBV5-1
TGCGCCAGCAGCTTAGCCGGGCGGTCCGTCAGAGCCAACAACTTC
CASSLAGRSVRANNF
>.|TRBJ2-7|.|TRBV6-5
TGTGCCAGCAGAAAGGATATATCCTACGAGCAGTACTTC
CASRKDISYEQYF
>.|TRBJ2-1|TRBD2|TRBV20-1
TGCAGTGCTACCACTAGCGGGAGTGTGAATGAGCAGTTCTTC
CSATTSGSVNEQFF
>many|TRBJ1-4|.|TRBV5-5
TGTGCCAGCAGCTCCCCCTGGGGAGGATCTAATGAAAAACTGTTTTTT
CASSSPWGGSNEKLFF
>few|TRBJ2-7|TRBD1|TRBV28
TGTGCCAGCGGAAGACAGGGTAGGCCTCTCGAGCAGTACTTC
CASGRQGRPLEQYF
>few|TRBJ2-7|TRBD1|TRBV20-1
TGCAGTGCTACCCGGGACAGGGCCTACGAGCAGTACTTC
CSATRDRAYEQYF
>many|TRBJ1-1|.|TRBV5-1
TGCGCCAGCAGACGACACCCCGATTTGCAGTGGGCTGAAGCTTTCTTT
CASRRHPDLQWAEAFF
>many|TRBJ2-7|.|TRBV7-8
TGTGCCAGCAGCTTAGCGCGTACAGGCTCCTACGAGCAGTACTTC
CASSLARTGSYEQYF
>.|TRBJ2-1|.|TRBV12-3/TRBV12-4
TGTGCCAGCAGCCCCGAGGGCTCCAATGAGCAGTTCTTC
CASSPEGSNEQFF
>many|TRBJ2-7|.|TRBV7-2
TGTGCCAGCAGCCCGAGGGCAGACTCCTACGAGCAGTACTTC
CASSPRADSYEQYF
>.|TRBJ2-7|.|TRBV19
TGTGCCAGTAGCCAAAGGGACGAGCAGTACTTC
CASSQRDEQYF
>few|TRBJ2-2|TRBD2|TRBV7-3
TGTGCCAGCAGCCCCTTTTTCGTGCGGGAGGGCCCTCGGACCGGGGAGCTGTTTTTT
CASSPFFVREGPRTGELFF
>many|TRBJ2-5|TRBD1|TRBV29-1
TGCAGCGTTGCCCTCGGGACAGGGCTGGGAGAGACCCAGTACTTC
CSVALGTGLGETQYF
>few|TRBJ1-1|.|TRBV20-1
TGCAGTGCTAGAATCGATGCAGCTTTCTTT
CSARIDAAFF
>.|TRBJ2-1|.|TRBV6-2/TRBV6-3
TGTGCCAGCAGTACGACAGCTTACAATGAGCAGTTCTTC
CASSTTAYNEQFF
>few|TRBJ2-1|.|TRBV6-5
TGTGCCAGCAGTTACTTGGGGAGCGGGCGCCACAATGAGCAGTTCTTC
CASSYLGSGRHNEQFF
>few|TRBJ1-1|.|TRBV5-1
TGCGCCAGCAGCTTGGATTGGGGAGGGAGGGGTGAAGCTTTCTTT
CASSLDWGGRGEAFF
>many|TRBJ1-1|.|TRBV14
TGTGCCAGCAGCCAAGATCGCCCGTTGAACACTGAAGCTTTCTTT
CASSQDRPLNTEAFF
>few|TRBJ2-2|TRBD2|TRBV6-5
TGTGCCAGCAGTTACTCGTCAGCGGGGGCGAACACCGGGGAGCTGTTTTTT
CASSYSSAGANTGELFF
>.|TRBJ2-7|.|TRBV18
TGTGCCAGCTCACCACCCGGCGGAACCTACGAGCAGTACTTC
CASSPPGGTYEQYF
>few|TRBJ2-3|TRBD1|TRBV27
TGTGCCAGCAGCCACAGGGGAGATACGCAGTATTTT
CASSHRGDTQYF
>many|TRBJ1-1|TRBD1|TRBV5-6
TGTGCCAGCAGCTTCAGGGGGGGCACTGAAGCTTTCTTT
CASSFRGGTEAFF
>many|TRBJ2-1|.|TRBV28
TGTGCCAGCTCCTCGGGGGCGGGACGGGGGAATGAGCAGTTCTTC
CASSSGAGRGNEQFF
>.|TRBJ1-1|.|TRBV6-2/TRBV6-3
TGTGCCAGCAGTTACGATCGTTTCACTGAAGCTTTCTTT
CASSYDRFTEAFF
>few|TRBJ2-2|.|TRBV12-3/TRBV12-4
TGTGCCAGCATGCGGACCGGGGAGCTGTTTTTT
CASMRTGELFF
>few|TRBJ2-7|.|TRBV2
TGTGCCAGCACCCAGGCCGGGGACGAGCAGTACTTC
CASTQAGDEQYF
>many|TRBJ2-7|.|TRBV10-2
TGCGCCAGCAGTGAGCCCTTGGACGAGCAGTACTTC
CASSEPLDEQYF
>few|TRBJ2-7|.|TRBV6-2/TRBV6-3
TGTGCCAGCATCACCGGGCCCCTAGGGTCCGAGCAGTACTTC
CASITGPLGSEQYF
>many|TRBJ2-1|TRBD2|TRBV20-1
TGCAGTGCTCCCCTGACGGGAGGATGGGATGAGCAGTTCTTC
CSAPLTGGWDEQFF